This T cell receptor beta chain derives from a study of siplizumab effects on memory and regulatory T cells. Germline-derived CDR1 and CDR2 are SGHTA and FQGTGA. Trimming took off 3 bases at V and 2 bases at J, with 8 bases between the two ends. The CDR3 contains 15 residues. The table came from immunoSEQ multiplex PCR; TCRdb's copy has only in-frame clones and leaves some out. The sample consists of 87,000 or so clones, about nine tenths of them appearing once. Findings and limits, study-wide: Alloreactive sequences tracing back to unstimulated CD4+ memory cells were significantly reduced by siplizumab.

Worth noting for this clone: Its antigen is not identified.

Input material: CD4+ T cells sorted from blood. The chain uses TRBV7-3 and TRBJ2-6; tentative D call: TRBD1 (5 bases). The sequence was collected from a human donor in good health. The CDR3 reads CASSFRGPGANVLTF. In DNA, the CDR3 is TGTGCCAGCAGCTTTAGGGGTCCTGGGGCCAACGTCCTGACTTTC.